This T cell receptor beta chain was retrieved from a study of T-cell memory formation after mild COVID-19. A single record per CDR3 protein comes from TCRdb applying MiXCR to the 5' RACE reads. The sample contains some 320,000 distinct CDR3 sequences, 15% to 20% of which appear only once. This CDR3 has 14 residues. Germline V gene sequence: CDR1 MGHRA, CDR2 YSYEKL. This clonotype was detected many times. Its antigen is not identified. At one boundary the junction diverges from the germline segment, which might be a read error. Study outcomes and limitations: Clones that contracted from day 15 to 85 had balanced CD4/CD8; later expanders were CD4+ biased.

Source material: PBMCs or a T cell subset sorted from them (not recorded which). This chain uses TRBV4-1 with TRBJ2-3, with unresolved D. The sequence was collected from a man aged 18 to 30 who had mild COVID-19 (a few samples of this study predate the infection). Cell type and time point are not known. CDR3 DNA sequence: TGTGCCAGCAGCCAAGACGGCGGAACAGATACGCAGTATTTT. Translation gives CASSQDGGTDTQYF.